The rows below give T cell receptor beta chains drawn from one sample of a study of T-cell memory formation after mild COVID-19. TCRdb called the 5' RACE reads again in MiXCR, with one record for every CDR3 protein. The sample carries some 130,000 distinct CDR3 sequences, about 5.9% recorded once. The sequencing input was PBMCs or a T cell subset sorted from them (not recorded which). The receptors were sampled from an adult woman who had mild COVID-19 (a few samples of this study predate the infection). Cell type and time point are not known. Both conserved end residues are part of each CDR3. The D gene is left open where the match is weak. The size of a clone is reported for some rows only, either as once, few or many, or as a class for expanded clones.

j_call: TRBJ1-5; d_call: .; cdr3_length: 13; clone_size: .; v_call: TRBV15; cdr3_nt: TGTGCCACCAGCAGACAGGGAAATCAGCCCCAGCATTTT; cdr3_aa: CATSRQGNQPQHF
j_call: TRBJ2-1; d_call: .; cdr3_length: 15; clone_size: few; v_call: TRBV20-1; cdr3_nt: TGCAGTGCTCCTCTAGGCGGAGGCTCCTACAATGAGCAGTTCTTC; cdr3_aa: CSAPLGGGSYNEQFF
j_call: TRBJ2-1; d_call: TRBD2; cdr3_length: 14; clone_size: .; v_call: TRBV2; cdr3_nt: TGTGCCAGCCGACTGACTAGCGGTAACAATGAGCAGTTCTTC; cdr3_aa: CASRLTSGNNEQFF
j_call: TRBJ1-1; d_call: TRBD1; cdr3_length: 16; clone_size: .; v_call: TRBV6-5; cdr3_nt: TGTGCCAGCAGTTACATCGTGGGAGGGGGCCGCACTGAAGCTTTCTTT; cdr3_aa: CASSYIVGGGRTEAFF
j_call: TRBJ1-3; d_call: TRBD1; cdr3_length: 16; clone_size: few; v_call: TRBV3-1; cdr3_nt: TGTGCCAGCAGCCCATGGACAGGGGACTCTGGAAACACCATATATTTT; cdr3_aa: CASSPWTGDSGNTIYF
j_call: TRBJ2-1; d_call: .; cdr3_length: 13; clone_size: .; v_call: TRBV7-8; cdr3_nt: TGTGCCAGCAGCCTCATGCTTAACAATGAGCAGTTCTTC; cdr3_aa: CASSLMLNNEQFF
j_call: TRBJ1-5; d_call: .; cdr3_length: 15; clone_size: .; v_call: TRBV7-2; cdr3_nt: TGTGCCAGCAGCCCTTTGGCAGGGTTCAATCAGCCCCAGCATTTT; cdr3_aa: CASSPLAGFNQPQHF
j_call: TRBJ1-6; d_call: .; cdr3_length: 15; clone_size: few; v_call: TRBV12-3/TRBV12-4; cdr3_nt: TGTGCCAGCAGCCTTAATACAGGGACTAATTCACCCCTCCACTTT; cdr3_aa: CASSLNTGTNSPLHF
j_call: TRBJ2-3; d_call: .; cdr3_length: 13; clone_size: few; v_call: TRBV20-1; cdr3_nt: TGCAGTGCCGGTAGAGGCAGAGTCCCTAGGGAGTATTTT; cdr3_aa: CSAGRGRVPREYF
j_call: TRBJ1-2; d_call: .; cdr3_length: 13; clone_size: few; v_call: TRBV12-3/TRBV12-4; cdr3_nt: TGTGCCAGCAGCCGCCGGGAGGCCTATGGCTACACCTTC; cdr3_aa: CASSRREAYGYTF
j_call: TRBJ1-1; d_call: .; cdr3_length: 12; clone_size: few; v_call: TRBV6-1; cdr3_nt: TGTGCCAGCAGTGAAAGGGGGGCTGAAGCTTTCTTT; cdr3_aa: CASSERGAEAFF
j_call: TRBJ2-7; d_call: .; cdr3_length: 13; clone_size: many; v_call: TRBV9; cdr3_nt: TGTGCCAGCAGCGGGGGCTCGGCCTACGAGCAGTACTTC; cdr3_aa: CASSGGSAYEQYF
j_call: TRBJ1-3; d_call: TRBD1; cdr3_length: 15; clone_size: .; v_call: TRBV5-1; cdr3_nt: TGCGCCAGCAGCTCGACAGGGGGCTCTGGAAACACCATATATTTT; cdr3_aa: CASSSTGGSGNTIYF
j_call: TRBJ1-6; d_call: .; cdr3_length: 13; clone_size: .; v_call: TRBV18; cdr3_nt: TGTGCCAGCTCACCTGAGGGCGATTCACCCCTCCACTTT; cdr3_aa: CASSPEGDSPLHF
j_call: TRBJ2-1; d_call: .; cdr3_length: 18; clone_size: many; v_call: TRBV3-1; cdr3_nt: TGTGCCAGCAGCCCTCTGTTTCCCAGGAGCCGCCGAGGGGGACCACAGTTCTTC; cdr3_aa: CASSPLFPRSRRGGPQFF
j_call: TRBJ2-3; d_call: TRBD1; cdr3_length: 15; clone_size: few; v_call: TRBV29-1; cdr3_nt: TGCAGCGCCAGCGACAGGGCGAAGAGCACAGATACGCAGTATTTT; cdr3_aa: CSASDRAKSTDTQYF
j_call: TRBJ1-2; d_call: .; cdr3_length: 15; clone_size: few; v_call: TRBV4-1; cdr3_nt: TGCGCCAGCAGCCAGCTACCCGGACAGTCATATGGCTACACCTTC; cdr3_aa: CASSQLPGQSYGYTF
j_call: TRBJ2-5; d_call: .; cdr3_length: 17; clone_size: .; v_call: TRBV6-5; cdr3_nt: TGTGCCAGCAGTTACTCGAGGGCAGGGGAGTACCAAGAGACCCAGTACTTC; cdr3_aa: CASSYSRAGEYQETQYF
j_call: TRBJ2-2; d_call: .; cdr3_length: 16; clone_size: few; v_call: TRBV2; cdr3_nt: TGTGCCAGCAGTGAAGTGGGCAGGCCGAACACCGGGGAGCTGTTTTTT; cdr3_aa: CASSEVGRPNTGELFF
j_call: TRBJ2-1; d_call: TRBD2; cdr3_length: 15; clone_size: many; v_call: TRBV7-2; cdr3_nt: TGTGCCAGCAGCTTAGGCGGGAGGGGCTACAATGAGCAGTTCTTC; cdr3_aa: CASSLGGRGYNEQFF
j_call: TRBJ2-6; d_call: .; cdr3_length: 16; clone_size: .; v_call: TRBV24-1; cdr3_nt: TGTGCCACCTCTCAGAGGGAGATCTCTGGGGCCAACGTCCTGACTTTC; cdr3_aa: CATSQREISGANVLTF
j_call: TRBJ2-5; d_call: .; cdr3_length: 17; clone_size: .; v_call: TRBV24-1; cdr3_nt: TGTGCCACCAGTGATGCCCGTCCCGGCCGAGGACAAGAGACCCAGTACTTC; cdr3_aa: CATSDARPGRGQETQYF
j_call: TRBJ1-5; d_call: .; cdr3_length: 13; clone_size: few; v_call: TRBV12-3/TRBV12-4; cdr3_nt: TGTGCCAGCAGTCCCGACTTCAATCAGCCCCAGCATTTT; cdr3_aa: CASSPDFNQPQHF
j_call: TRBJ2-1; d_call: .; cdr3_length: 16; clone_size: many; v_call: TRBV7-2; cdr3_nt: TGTGCCAGCAGCTTACAGGGACATCGCTCCTACAATGAGCAGTTCTTC; cdr3_aa: CASSLQGHRSYNEQFF
j_call: TRBJ1-2; d_call: .; cdr3_length: 15; clone_size: few; v_call: TRBV12-3/TRBV12-4; cdr3_nt: TGTGCCAGCAGTTTAGTGCCCCCAGTTAACTATGGCTACACCTTC; cdr3_aa: CASSLVPPVNYGYTF
j_call: TRBJ2-3; d_call: TRBD2; cdr3_length: 15; clone_size: .; v_call: TRBV7-2; cdr3_nt: TGTGCCAGCAGCGTTGGACTAGCCCGCACAGATACGCAGTATTTT; cdr3_aa: CASSVGLARTDTQYF
j_call: TRBJ2-1; d_call: .; cdr3_length: 13; clone_size: many; v_call: TRBV12-3/TRBV12-4; cdr3_nt: TGTGCCAGTCACGGGACAGCGGGTTTTGAGCAGTTCTTC; cdr3_aa: CASHGTAGFEQFF
j_call: TRBJ2-6; d_call: .; cdr3_length: 13; clone_size: .; v_call: TRBV11-2; cdr3_nt: TGTGCCAGCAGCCCTAGACCTAACAACGTCCTGACTTTC; cdr3_aa: CASSPRPNNVLTF
j_call: TRBJ2-7; d_call: .; cdr3_length: 13; clone_size: many; v_call: TRBV24-1; cdr3_nt: TGTGCCACCAGATCCGGACTTGCGGGTGAGCAGTACTTC; cdr3_aa: CATRSGLAGEQYF
j_call: TRBJ2-1; d_call: .; cdr3_length: 16; clone_size: many; v_call: TRBV4-1; cdr3_nt: TGCGCCAGCAGCCAAGTGGATATCCTGTCCTACAATGAGCAGTTCTTC; cdr3_aa: CASSQVDILSYNEQFF
j_call: TRBJ2-7; d_call: .; cdr3_length: 14; clone_size: .; v_call: TRBV4-1; cdr3_nt: TGCGCCAGCAGCCAACGTTGGACGTCTAGTGAGCAGTACTTC; cdr3_aa: CASSQRWTSSEQYF
j_call: TRBJ2-7; d_call: .; cdr3_length: 13; clone_size: many; v_call: TRBV24-1; cdr3_nt: TGTGCCACCAGTGATCTCCGTGGGACAGAGCAGTACTTC; cdr3_aa: CATSDLRGTEQYF
j_call: TRBJ2-5; d_call: .; cdr3_length: 15; clone_size: few; v_call: TRBV7-9; cdr3_nt: TGTGCCAGCAGCTTAGACGCAGGGTACCAAGAGACCCAGTACTTC; cdr3_aa: CASSLDAGYQETQYF
j_call: TRBJ1-2; d_call: .; cdr3_length: 17; clone_size: many; v_call: TRBV21-1; cdr3_nt: TGTGCCAGCAGCTCAGAGACGAAGACAGTAACGGTCCATGGCTACACCTTC; cdr3_aa: CASSSETKTVTVHGYTF
j_call: TRBJ2-1; d_call: TRBD2; cdr3_length: 19; clone_size: many; v_call: TRBV4-1; cdr3_nt: TGCGCCAGCAGCCAAAGCATCGCGGGGGGGCCGAGGTCCTACAATGAGCAGTTCTTC; cdr3_aa: CASSQSIAGGPRSYNEQFF
j_call: TRBJ1-2; d_call: .; cdr3_length: 13; clone_size: .; v_call: TRBV29-1; cdr3_nt: TGCAGCGTTGGGGGGGCGAGAGGCTATGGCTACACCTTC; cdr3_aa: CSVGGARGYGYTF
j_call: TRBJ1-6; d_call: TRBD1; cdr3_length: 17; clone_size: few; v_call: TRBV5-1; cdr3_nt: TGCGCCAGCAGCTTGGAGACAGGGGGCGAGAGTAATTCACCCCTCCACTTT; cdr3_aa: CASSLETGGESNSPLHF
j_call: TRBJ1-2; d_call: TRBD1; cdr3_length: 15; clone_size: many; v_call: TRBV12-3/TRBV12-4; cdr3_nt: TGTGCCAGCAGTTTAATGACAGGGAGGGTCCATGGCTACACCTTC; cdr3_aa: CASSLMTGRVHGYTF
j_call: TRBJ2-3; d_call: TRBD1; cdr3_length: 17; clone_size: few; v_call: TRBV5-1; cdr3_nt: TGCGCCAGCAGCTTGCGGGGACAGGGAGGGGGCACAGATACGCAGTATTTT; cdr3_aa: CASSLRGQGGGTDTQYF
j_call: TRBJ1-1; d_call: TRBD1; cdr3_length: 15; clone_size: many; v_call: TRBV5-1; cdr3_nt: TGCGCCAGCAGCTCCCTGATCCGGGACAGCACTGAAGCTTTCTTT; cdr3_aa: CASSSLIRDSTEAFF
j_call: TRBJ1-4; d_call: TRBD1; cdr3_length: 14; clone_size: .; v_call: TRBV20-1; cdr3_nt: TGCAGTGCTGATTCACAGGGGGCGCGGGAAAAACTGTTTTTT; cdr3_aa: CSADSQGAREKLFF
j_call: TRBJ2-5; d_call: TRBD1; cdr3_length: 14; clone_size: .; v_call: TRBV30; cdr3_nt: TGTGCCTGGGCCCGGGACAGGGTTCAAGAGACCCAGTACTTC; cdr3_aa: CAWARDRVQETQYF
j_call: TRBJ1-4; d_call: TRBD1; cdr3_length: 15; clone_size: .; v_call: TRBV10-3; cdr3_nt: TGTGCCATCAGACAGGGGGCAGCGTCTAATGAAAAACTGTTTTTT; cdr3_aa: CAIRQGAASNEKLFF
j_call: TRBJ2-1; d_call: TRBD2; cdr3_length: 19; clone_size: few; v_call: TRBV7-9; cdr3_nt: TGTGCCAGCAGCCAACTGGGACTAGCGGGGGGGAGCTCCTACAATGAGCAGTTCTTC; cdr3_aa: CASSQLGLAGGSSYNEQFF
j_call: TRBJ2-1; d_call: TRBD2; cdr3_length: 14; clone_size: many; v_call: TRBV29-1; cdr3_nt: TGCAGCGTTGAAGAAGCGGGAGGAGTCAATGAGCAGTTCTTC; cdr3_aa: CSVEEAGGVNEQFF
j_call: TRBJ2-7; d_call: .; cdr3_length: 16; clone_size: many; v_call: TRBV24-1; cdr3_nt: TGTGCCACCAGTGATTTCCCGATCCCACTTACCTACGAGCAGTACTTC; cdr3_aa: CATSDFPIPLTYEQYF
j_call: TRBJ2-1; d_call: .; cdr3_length: 11; clone_size: many; v_call: TRBV12-3/TRBV12-4; cdr3_nt: TGTGCCAGCAGTTTTTTCTATGAGCAGTTCTTC; cdr3_aa: CASSFFYEQFF
j_call: TRBJ1-5; d_call: TRBD1; cdr3_length: 16; clone_size: .; v_call: TRBV6-6; cdr3_nt: TGTGCCAGCCGCGAGACAGGGGGCGGTGGAAATCAGCCCCAGCATTTT; cdr3_aa: CASRETGGGGNQPQHF
j_call: TRBJ2-1; d_call: TRBD2; cdr3_length: 19; clone_size: many; v_call: TRBV5-1; cdr3_nt: TGCGCCAGCAGCCTCCGTTCCCATCTAGCGGGAGTCGGGTTGAATGAGCAGTTCTTC; cdr3_aa: CASSLRSHLAGVGLNEQFF
j_call: TRBJ2-3; d_call: TRBD2; cdr3_length: 16; clone_size: .; v_call: TRBV10-3; cdr3_nt: TGTGCCATCAGTTCCGGGACTAGCGGGAGCACAGATACGCAGTATTTT; cdr3_aa: CAISSGTSGSTDTQYF
j_call: TRBJ2-1; d_call: TRBD2; cdr3_length: 14; clone_size: few; v_call: TRBV4-3; cdr3_nt: TGCGCCAGCAGCCGAGGACTAGCGATCAATGAGCAGTTCTTC; cdr3_aa: CASSRGLAINEQFF
j_call: TRBJ1-5; d_call: .; cdr3_length: 14; clone_size: many; v_call: TRBV5-1; cdr3_nt: TGCGCCAGCAGCTTGGCAGGGGCCAATCAGCCCCAGCATTTT; cdr3_aa: CASSLAGANQPQHF